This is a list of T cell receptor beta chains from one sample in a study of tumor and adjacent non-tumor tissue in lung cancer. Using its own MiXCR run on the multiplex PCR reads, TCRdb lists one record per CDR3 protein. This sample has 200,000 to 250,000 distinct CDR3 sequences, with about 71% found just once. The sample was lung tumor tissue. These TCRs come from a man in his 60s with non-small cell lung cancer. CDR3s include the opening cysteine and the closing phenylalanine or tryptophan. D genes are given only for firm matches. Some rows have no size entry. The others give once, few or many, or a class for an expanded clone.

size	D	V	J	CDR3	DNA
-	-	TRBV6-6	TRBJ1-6	CASSYRRGSNSPLHF	TGTGCCAGCAGTTACCGGAGAGGGTCCAATTCACCCCTCCATTTC
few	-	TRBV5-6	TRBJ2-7	CASSFLRSTYEQYF	TGTGCCAGCAGCTTTTTGCGTTCTACCTACGAGCAGTACTTC
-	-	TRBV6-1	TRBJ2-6	CASRKQGSGANALTF	TGTGCCAGCCGAAAACAGGGTTCCGGGGCCAACGCCCTGACTTTC
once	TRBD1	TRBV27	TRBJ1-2	CASRRTGGNYGYTF	TGTGCCAGCAGGCGGACAGGGGGTAACTATGGCTACACCTTC
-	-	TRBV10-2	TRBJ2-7	CASTPRQGQSYEQYF	TGCGCCAGCACCCCTCGGCAAGGACAGAGCTACGAGCAGTACTTC
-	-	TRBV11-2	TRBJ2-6	CTSCPISGANFLTF	TGTACCAGCTGTCCTATCTCTGGGGCCAACTTCCTAACTTTC
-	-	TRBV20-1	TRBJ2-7	CSASPGQSDEQYF	TGCAGTGCTAGCCCAGGACAGTCGGACGAGCAGTACTTC
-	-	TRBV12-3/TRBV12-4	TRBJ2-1	CASSLPPRNEQFF	TGTGCCAGCAGTTTACCTCCGCGGAATGAGCAGTTCTTC
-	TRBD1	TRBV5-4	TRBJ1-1	CASSTTGVRAEVFF	TGTGCCAGCAGCACTACAGGGGTGCGTGCTGAAGTTTTCTTT
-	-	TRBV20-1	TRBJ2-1	CNAGGSSYNELFF	TGCAATGCTGGCGGATCCTCCTACAATGAGCTGTTCTTC
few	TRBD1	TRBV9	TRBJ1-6	CASSGGQSSYNSPLHF	TGTGCCAGCAGCGGGGGACAGAGCTCCTATAATTCACCCCTCCACTTT
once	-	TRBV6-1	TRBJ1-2	CSSTRTPRDYGYTF	TGTTCCAGTACCAGAACACCCAGGGACTATGGCTACACCTTC
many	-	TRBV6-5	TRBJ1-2	CASSYRSGEEGYTF	TGTGCCAGCAGTTACAGGTCAGGGGAAGAAGGCTACACCTTC
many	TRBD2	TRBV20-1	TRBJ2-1	CSARDSGLAGDEQFF	TGCAGTGCTAGAGACTCGGGACTAGCGGGAGATGAGCAGTTCTTC
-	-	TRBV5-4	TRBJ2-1	CVSSSVRGRGGNEQFF	TGCGTCAGCAGCTCCGTACGGGGGAGGGGGGGCAATGAGCAGTTCTTC
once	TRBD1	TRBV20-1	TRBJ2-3	CSASPGQGDQPQYF	TGCAGTGCCTCACCGGGACAGGGGGATCAGCCCCAGTATTTT
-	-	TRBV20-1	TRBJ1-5	CSARTVTTNQPEHF	TGCAGTGCGAGAACAGTGACTACCAATCAGCCCGAGCATTTT
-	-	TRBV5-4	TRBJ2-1	CASSFGQRSYNKQFF	TGTGCCAGCAGCTTTGGACAGCGCTCCTACAATAAGCAATTCTTC
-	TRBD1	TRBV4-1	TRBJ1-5	CSSSQEHLQGNQPQHF	TGTTCCAGCAGCCAAGAACATCTACAGGGGAATCAGCCCCAGCATTTT
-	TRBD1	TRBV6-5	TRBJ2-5	CSSTPGQGLAETQYF	TGTTCCAGCACTCCGGGACAGGGTTTAGCGGAGACCCAGTACTTC
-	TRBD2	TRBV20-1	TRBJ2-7	CSVRDRASGSILGEQYF	TGCAGTGTTAGAGATCGGGCTAGCGGGAGCATCCTTGGCGAGCAGTACTTC
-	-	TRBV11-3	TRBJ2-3	CPSSSLGAGGSDTQYF	TGTCCCAGCAGCTCACTTGGGGCCGGGGGCTCAGATACGCAGTATTTT
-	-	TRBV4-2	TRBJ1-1	CASTQLTEAFF	TGTGCCAGTACCCAACTCACTGAAGCTTTCTTT
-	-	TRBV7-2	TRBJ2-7	CASSSRTGRTFYEQCF	TGTGCCAGCAGCTCCCGGACTGGACGGACCTTTTACGAGCAGTGTTTC
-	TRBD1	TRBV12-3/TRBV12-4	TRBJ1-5	CASNSKQGAQPQHF	TGTGCCAGCAATTCTAAACAGGGGGCTCAGCCCCAGCATTTT
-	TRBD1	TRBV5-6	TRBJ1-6	CASSHRGGNSPLQF	TGTGCCAGCAGCCACAGGGGTGGTAATTCACCCCTCCAGTTT
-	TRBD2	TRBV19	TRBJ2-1	CASSTRTSGKEGEQFF	TGTGCCAGTAGTACGCGGACTAGCGGGAAGGAGGGTGAGCAGTTCTTC